Below, one T cell receptor beta chain is given with its context. The data are from a study of response to subunit inactivated influenza vaccine. TCRdb reprocessed the RT-PCR reads via MiXCR and lists one record per CDR3 protein. The sample holds hundreds of thousands of distinct CDR3 sequences, about 11% seen once. In addition, the sample was reused for a study of T cells expressing NK-cell markers. That source notes: It was by 5'RACE template switching with UMIs that TCR beta cDNA was made. Seropositivity for HCMV was found in seven of the eight sequenced donors, with one seronegative. Among the experiments, several used an anti-gamma-delta TCR antibody to restrict sorting to alpha-beta TCR T cells. In a handful of donors, dominant clonotypes made up about 25-60.1% of CD3+CD56-NKG2C+ cells. Questions lingered over whether expanded NKG2C+ T cell clones were HCMV-specific.

The sample consisted of PBMCs from blood, taken on the day of vaccination. The TCR was taken from a man between 50 and 59 years old who received an inactivated influenza vaccine.

The CDR3 DNA reads as TGTGCCATCAGTGAGCAGACACTCACCGGGGAGCTGTTTTTT. Its protein is CAISEQTLTGELFF. V is TRBV10-3 and J is TRBJ2-2; D unresolved. This CDR3 spans 14 amino acids. Trimming stripped 2 bases from V and 4 bases from J, with 8 bases between. The germline V gene has CDR1 ENHRY and CDR2 SYGVKD.